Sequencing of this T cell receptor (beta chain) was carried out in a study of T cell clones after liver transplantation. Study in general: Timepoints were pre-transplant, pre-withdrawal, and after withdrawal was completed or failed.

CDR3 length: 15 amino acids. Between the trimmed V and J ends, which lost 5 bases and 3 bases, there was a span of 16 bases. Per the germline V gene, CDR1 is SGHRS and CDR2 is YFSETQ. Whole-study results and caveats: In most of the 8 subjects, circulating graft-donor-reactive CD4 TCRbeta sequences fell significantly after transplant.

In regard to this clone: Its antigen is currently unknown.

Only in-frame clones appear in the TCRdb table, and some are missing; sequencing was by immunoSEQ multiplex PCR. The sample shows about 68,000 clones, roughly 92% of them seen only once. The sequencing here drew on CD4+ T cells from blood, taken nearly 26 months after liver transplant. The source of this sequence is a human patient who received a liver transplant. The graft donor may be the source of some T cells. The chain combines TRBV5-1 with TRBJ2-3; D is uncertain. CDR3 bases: TGCGCCAGCAGGGTCGCGAGTGTCACGACAGATACGCAGTATTTT. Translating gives CASRVASVTTDTQYF.